The sequence of this T cell receptor (beta chain) was determined in a study of T-cell reconstitution after alpha-beta-depleted transplantation in children. The CDR3 has 13 amino acids. The V gene lost 4 bases and the J gene lost 4 bases, with 10 bases spanning the gap. The germline CDR1 and CDR2 sequences are SEHNR and FQNEAQ (reference sequence). TCRbeta library preparation incorporated unique molecular identifiers. TCRdb re-called the PCR reads through MiXCR, storing one row per CDR3 protein. The sample carries 350,000 to 500,000 distinct CDR3 sequences, 43% recorded once. This clonotype showed up just a few times. Its antigen is as yet unknown. Broader study findings: Reported findings indicate that, about two months after transplant, alpha-beta T cells came from several hundred expanded clones, which were derived from non-depleted graft cells. At the one-year point after transplant, T-cell counts and TCRbeta diversity were found to come mostly from T cells that had been newly produced.

The clonotype comes from a girl aged 2-10 years with aplastic anemia, due to receive a stem cell transplant. The V and J genes are TRBV7-9 and TRBJ2-5; a possible D gene is TRBD2 (6 bases). The sequencing here drew on PBMCs, taken before TCRalphabeta/CD19-depleted stem cell transplant. CDR3 loop: CASSSTSGETQYF. As DNA, the CDR3 is TGTGCCAGCAGCTCGACTAGTGGAGAGACCCAGTACTTC.